These T cell receptor beta chains were read from a single sample in a study of regulatory T cells in long-lasting Graves disease. TCRdb re-analysed the multiplex PCR reads in MiXCR, keeping a single row per CDR3 protein. The sample has hundreds of thousands of distinct CDR3 sequences; about 14% are singletons. The sequencing used peripheral blood mononuclear cells (PBMCs), collected at new diagnosis, from a patient treated with antithyroid drugs. The receptors shown here come from a female donor with Graves disease. The CDR3 runs from the conserved cysteine through the conserved F or W. The D gene is left open where the match is weak. Not every row has a clone size; where given, it reads once, few, many or a size class.

>NA|TRBJ2-2|TRBV20-1|many
TGCAGTGCTGCCCCCTGGTCCACCGGGGAGCTGTTTTTT
CSAAPWSTGELFF
>TRBD2|TRBJ2-5|TRBV12-3/TRBV12-4|many
TGTGCCAGCAGTTTAGTGCTTCTAGCGGGGAACCTGGAGACCCAGTACTTC
CASSLVLLAGNLETQYF
>NA|TRBJ1-2|TRBV9|many
TGTGCCAGCAGCGTAGCGCTGGCAGGGGACGGAGAAGGCTACACCTTC
CASSVALAGDGEGYTF
>TRBD2|TRBJ2-5|TRBV11-1|many
TGTGCCAGCAGCGGAGGCTGGACTAGGTACCAAGAGACCCAGTACTTC
CASSGGWTRYQETQYF
>TRBD2|TRBJ2-7|TRBV6-2/TRBV6-3|NA
TGTGCCACCGGGGAGGGGAGCCACTACGAGCAGTACTTC
CATGEGSHYEQYF
>TRBD1|TRBJ1-2|TRBV5-1|many
TGCGCCAGCAGCCCGAACAGGGGCTCGAGCTATGGCTACACCTTC
CASSPNRGSSYGYTF
>TRBD2|TRBJ2-5|TRBV4-3|NA
TGCGCCAGCAGCCAAGTCTGGACTAGCGCCCAAGAGACCCAGTACTTC
CASSQVWTSAQETQYF
>TRBD1|TRBJ2-7|TRBV6-1|once
TGTGCCAGCAGGCCTACGGGACAGTTCTACGAGCAGTACTTC
CASRPTGQFYEQYF
>TRBD2|TRBJ2-5|TRBV20-1|many
TGCAGTGCCCCAAAAGGGCTAGCGGGCCTCCCGGAAGAGACCCAGTACTTC
CSAPKGLAGLPEETQYF
>NA|TRBJ1-2|TRBV28|NA
TGTGCCAGCAGTTTATGGCGGGGGGCATTCTTGGCCAACTATGGCTACACCTTC
CASSLWRGAFLANYGYTF
>NA|TRBJ2-5|TRBV7-2|NA
TGTGCCAGCAGCATTTCACCCCAAGAGACCCAGTACTTC
CASSISPQETQYF
>NA|TRBJ2-7|TRBV5-1|many
TGCGCCAGCAGCTTGGGGAACAACGAGCAGTACTTC
CASSLGNNEQYF
>TRBD1|TRBJ2-3|TRBV20-1|NA
TGCAGTCATGAGGGGGCTGGCACAGATACGCAGTATTTT
CSHEGAGTDTQYF
>NA|TRBJ2-3|TRBV10-3|NA
TGTGCCATCAGTGAGTTGAATAGCGGAAAGTGCTGCACAGATACGCAGTATTTT
CAISELNSGKCCTDTQYF
>NA|TRBJ2-2|TRBV18|many
TGTGCCAGCAGCCCGCGGGGGAACACCGGGGAGCTGTTTTTT
CASSPRGNTGELFF
>NA|TRBJ2-5|TRBV11-2|many
TGTGCCAGCAGCCGGACCGGGACGCAAAAATTAGAAGAGACCCAGTACTTC
CASSRTGTQKLEETQYF
>NA|TRBJ1-2|TRBV6-1|many
TGTGCCAGCAGTGAATCCCGTATCCAGAGGGGGTATGGCTACACCTTC
CASSESRIQRGYGYTF
>NA|TRBJ1-3|TRBV12-3/TRBV12-4|many
TGTGCCAGCAGCTCTGGACCCTCGTCAGGAAACACCATATATTTT
CASSSGPSSGNTIYF
>NA|TRBJ2-7|TRBV11-2|many
TGTGCCAGCAGCTTAGTTTGGGACTCCTACTACGAGCAGTACTTC
CASSLVWDSYYEQYF
>NA|TRBJ2-3|TRBV4-1|many
TGCGCCAGCAGCCAAGCCCAGAGCACAGATACGCAGTATTTT
CASSQAQSTDTQYF
>TRBD1|TRBJ2-2|TRBV4-3|few
TGCGCCAGCAGCTCGACCGGGACAGGGGGCACCGGGGAGCTGTTTTTT
CASSSTGTGGTGELFF
>NA|TRBJ1-5|TRBV15|few
TGTGCCACCAGCAGAGGGGAAAATAGCAATCAGCCCCAGCATTTT
CATSRGENSNQPQHF